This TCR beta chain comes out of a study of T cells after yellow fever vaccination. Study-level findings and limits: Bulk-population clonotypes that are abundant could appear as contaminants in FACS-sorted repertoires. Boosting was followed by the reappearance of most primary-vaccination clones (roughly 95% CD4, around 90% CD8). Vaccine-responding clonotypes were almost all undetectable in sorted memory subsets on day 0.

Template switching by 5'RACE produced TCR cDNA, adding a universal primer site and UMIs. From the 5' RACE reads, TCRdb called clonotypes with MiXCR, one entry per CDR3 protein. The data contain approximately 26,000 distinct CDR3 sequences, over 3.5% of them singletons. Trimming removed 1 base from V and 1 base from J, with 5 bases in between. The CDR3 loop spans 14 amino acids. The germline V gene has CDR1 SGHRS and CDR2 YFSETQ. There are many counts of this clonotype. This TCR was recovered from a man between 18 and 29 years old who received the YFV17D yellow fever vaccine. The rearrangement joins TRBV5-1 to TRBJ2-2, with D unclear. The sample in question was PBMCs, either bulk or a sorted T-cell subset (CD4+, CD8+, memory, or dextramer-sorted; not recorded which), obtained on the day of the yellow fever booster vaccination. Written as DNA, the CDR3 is TGCGCCAGCAGCTTGACCTGGAACACCGGGGAGCTGTTTTTT. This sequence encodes CASSLTWNTGELFF.